The source of this T cell receptor beta chain is a study of T cells in Graves' hyperthyroidism and ophthalmopathy. Study results and caveats: Blood held most thyroid clonotypes expanded above 0.001 frequency. The model anticipated ophthalmopathy a median about six months pre-onset.

Template material for amplifying TCR beta CDR3 regions consisted of RNA transcripts. TCR CDR3 regions were first amplified by RT-PCR with HTBI primers. One entry per CDR3 protein, called by TCRdb with MiXCR from the multiplex PCR reads. The sample includes roughly 570,000 distinct CDR3 sequences, roughly 50% seen only once; the top ten take over 15%. Investigators excluded patients with uncontrolled infection, other autoimmune disease, pregnancy or lactation. Clinical symptoms, serum thyroxine and TRAb, thyroid ultrasound and orbital computed tomography together formed the diagnostic basis. The CDR3 covers 17 residues. The ends were cut back, 5 bases at V and 2 bases at J, with 21 bases in the middle. CDR1 is SGHNT, CDR2 YENEEA, per germline. This clonotype has at least ten counts. Its antigen is unidentified.

The source of this sequence is an adult woman with Graves' disease, either hyperthyroidism or ophthalmopathy (not recorded which). This chain uses TRBV11-3 with TRBJ2-5; weak D call: TRBD1 (6 bases). The sample was peripheral blood or thyroid tissue (not recorded which). CDR3 loop: CASSPTPTTRGQETQYF. CDR3 DNA sequence: TGTGCCAGCAGCCCAACACCAACAACAAGGGGGCAAGAGACCCAGTACTTC.